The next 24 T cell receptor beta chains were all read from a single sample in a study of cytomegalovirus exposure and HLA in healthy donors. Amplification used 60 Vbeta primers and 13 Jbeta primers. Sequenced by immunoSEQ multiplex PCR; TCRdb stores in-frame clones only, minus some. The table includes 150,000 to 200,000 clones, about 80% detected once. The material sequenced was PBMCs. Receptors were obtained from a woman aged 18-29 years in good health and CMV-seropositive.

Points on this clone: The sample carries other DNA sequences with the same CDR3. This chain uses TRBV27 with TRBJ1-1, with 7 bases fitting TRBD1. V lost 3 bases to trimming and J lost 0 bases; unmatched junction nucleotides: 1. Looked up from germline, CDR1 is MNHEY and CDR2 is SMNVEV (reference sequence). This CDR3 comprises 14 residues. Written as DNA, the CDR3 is TGTGCCAGCAGTTTCAGGGGGATGAACACTGAAGCTTTCTTT. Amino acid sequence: CASSFRGMNTEAFF.

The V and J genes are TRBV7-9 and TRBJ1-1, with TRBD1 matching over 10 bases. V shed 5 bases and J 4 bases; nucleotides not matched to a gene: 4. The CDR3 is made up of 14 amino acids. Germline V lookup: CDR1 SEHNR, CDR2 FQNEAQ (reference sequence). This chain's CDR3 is CASSSRQGATEAFF. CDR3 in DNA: TGTGCCAGCAGCAGCCGACAGGGGGCCACTGAAGCTTTCTTT.

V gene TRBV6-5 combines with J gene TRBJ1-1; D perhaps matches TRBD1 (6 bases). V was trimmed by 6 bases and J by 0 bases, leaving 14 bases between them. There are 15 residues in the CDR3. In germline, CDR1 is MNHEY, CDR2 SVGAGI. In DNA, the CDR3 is TGTGCCAGCAGATTTCGAAGGGACATGAACACTGAAGCTTTCTTT. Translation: CASRFRRDMNTEAFF.

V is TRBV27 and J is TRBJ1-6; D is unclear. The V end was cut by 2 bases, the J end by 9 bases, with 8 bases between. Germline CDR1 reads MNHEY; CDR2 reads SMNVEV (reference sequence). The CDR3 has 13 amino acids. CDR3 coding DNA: TGTGCCAGCAGTTTAACCGCTAGTTCACCCCTCCACTTT. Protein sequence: CASSLTASSPLHF.

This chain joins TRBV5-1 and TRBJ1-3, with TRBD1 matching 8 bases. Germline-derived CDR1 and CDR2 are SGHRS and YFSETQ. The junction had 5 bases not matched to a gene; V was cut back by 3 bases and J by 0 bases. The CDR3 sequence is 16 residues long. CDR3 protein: CASSSNTGGSGNTIYF. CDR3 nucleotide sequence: TGCGCCAGCAGCTCCAATACAGGGGGCTCTGGAAACACCATATATTTT. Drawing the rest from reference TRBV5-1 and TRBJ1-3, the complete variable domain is KAGVTQTPRYLIKTRGQQVTLSCSPISGHRSVSWYQQTPGQGLQFLFEYFSETQRNKGNFPGRFSGRQFSNSRSEMNVSTLELGDSALYLCASSSNTGGSGNTIYFGEGSWLTVV.

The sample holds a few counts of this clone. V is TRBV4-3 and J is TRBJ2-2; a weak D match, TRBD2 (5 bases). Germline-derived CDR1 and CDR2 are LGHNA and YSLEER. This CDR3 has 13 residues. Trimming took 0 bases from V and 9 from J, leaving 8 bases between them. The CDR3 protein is CASSQDSSRELFF. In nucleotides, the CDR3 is TGCGCCAGCAGCCAAGATTCTAGCCGGGAGCTGTTTTTT.

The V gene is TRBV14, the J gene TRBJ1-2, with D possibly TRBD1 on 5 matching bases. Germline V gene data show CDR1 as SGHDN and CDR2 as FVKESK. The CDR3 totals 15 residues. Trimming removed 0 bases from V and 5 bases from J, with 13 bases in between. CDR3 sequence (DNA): TGTGCCAGCAGCCAAGATGTCCAGGGTAAGTATGGCTACACCTTC. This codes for CASSQDVQGKYGYTF.

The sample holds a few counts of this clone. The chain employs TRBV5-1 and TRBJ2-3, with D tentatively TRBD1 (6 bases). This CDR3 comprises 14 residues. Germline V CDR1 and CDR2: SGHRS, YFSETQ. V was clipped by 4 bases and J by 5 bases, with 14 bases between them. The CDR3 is CASSVQGGGDTQYF. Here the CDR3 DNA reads TGCGCCAGCAGCGTACAGGGTGGGGGAGATACGCAGTATTTT.

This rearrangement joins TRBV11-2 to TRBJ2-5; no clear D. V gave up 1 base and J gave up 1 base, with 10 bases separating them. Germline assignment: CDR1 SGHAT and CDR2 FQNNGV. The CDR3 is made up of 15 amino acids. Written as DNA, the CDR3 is TGTGCCAGCAGCTTAGGCCCGGGTACCCAAGAGACCCAGTACTTC. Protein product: CASSLGPGTQETQYF.

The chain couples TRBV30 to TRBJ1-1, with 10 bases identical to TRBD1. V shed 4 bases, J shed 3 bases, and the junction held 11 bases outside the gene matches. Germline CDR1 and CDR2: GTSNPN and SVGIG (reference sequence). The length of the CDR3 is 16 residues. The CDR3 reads CAWTPGTGAQHTEAFF. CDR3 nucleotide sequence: TGTGCCTGGACCCCCGGGACAGGGGCACAGCACACTGAAGCTTTCTTT.

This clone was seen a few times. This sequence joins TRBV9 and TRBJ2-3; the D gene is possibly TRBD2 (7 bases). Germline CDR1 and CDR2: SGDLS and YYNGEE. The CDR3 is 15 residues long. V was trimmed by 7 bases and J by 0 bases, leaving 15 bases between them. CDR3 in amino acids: CASSGGGGSTDTQYF. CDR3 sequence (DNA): TGTGCCAGCTCGGGGGGAGGGGGAAGCACAGATACGCAGTATTTT.

The CDR3 DNA sequence: TGTGCCAGCAGTTTCCGGACTAGAATAGAGACCCAGTACTTC. Residues: CASSFRTRIETQYF. The V and J genes are TRBV2 and TRBJ2-5; 7 positions agree with TRBD2. Trimming at V came to 5 bases and at J to 4 bases, leaving 7 bases not matched to a gene. The CDR3 sequence is 14 residues long. Germline values: CDR1 SNHLY, CDR2 FYNNEI.

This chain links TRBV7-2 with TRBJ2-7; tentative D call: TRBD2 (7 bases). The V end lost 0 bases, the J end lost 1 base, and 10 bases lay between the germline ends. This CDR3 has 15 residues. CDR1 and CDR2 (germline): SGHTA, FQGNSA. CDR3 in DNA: TGTGCCAGCAGCTTAGCTGGGGGGGCGTCCTACGAGCAGTACTTC. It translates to CASSLAGGASYEQYF.

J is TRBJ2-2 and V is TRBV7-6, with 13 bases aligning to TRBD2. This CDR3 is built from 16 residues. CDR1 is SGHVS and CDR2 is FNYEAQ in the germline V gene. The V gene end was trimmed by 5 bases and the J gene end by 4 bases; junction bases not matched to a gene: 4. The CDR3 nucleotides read TGTGCCAGCAGCGGACTAGCGGGGGAGGTCACCGGGGAGCTGTTTTTT. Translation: CASSGLAGEVTGELFF.

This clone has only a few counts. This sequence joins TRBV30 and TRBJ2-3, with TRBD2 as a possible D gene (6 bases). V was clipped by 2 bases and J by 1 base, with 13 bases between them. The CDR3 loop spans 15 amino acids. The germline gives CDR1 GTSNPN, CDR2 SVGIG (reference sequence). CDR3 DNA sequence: TGTGCCTGGAGTCCCCCTGGCGGGGGCACAGATACGCAGTATTTT. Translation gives CAWSPPGGGTDTQYF.

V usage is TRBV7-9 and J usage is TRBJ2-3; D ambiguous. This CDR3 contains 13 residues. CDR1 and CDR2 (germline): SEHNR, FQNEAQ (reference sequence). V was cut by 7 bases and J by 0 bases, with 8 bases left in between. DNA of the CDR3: TGTGCCAGCAACCTGGCTAGCACAGATACGCAGTATTTT. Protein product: CASNLASTDTQYF.

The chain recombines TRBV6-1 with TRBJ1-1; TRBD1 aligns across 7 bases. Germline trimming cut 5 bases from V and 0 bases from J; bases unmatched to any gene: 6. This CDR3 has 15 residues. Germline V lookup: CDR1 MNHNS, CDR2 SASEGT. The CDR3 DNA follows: TGTGCCAGCAGTCCCCGGGACAGTCTGAACACTGAAGCTTTCTTT. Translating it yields CASSPRDSLNTEAFF.

The CDR3 nucleotides are TGTGCCAGCAGCGAAGGGGGGAACACCGGGGAGCTGTTTTTT. Its translation is CASSEGGNTGELFF. The chain is built from TRBV9 and TRBJ2-2; TRBD1 might be the D (6 bases). The CDR3 extends over 14 amino acids. Trimming left V 3 bases short and J 1 base short, with 7 bases between. Germline values: CDR1 SGDLS, CDR2 YYNGEE.

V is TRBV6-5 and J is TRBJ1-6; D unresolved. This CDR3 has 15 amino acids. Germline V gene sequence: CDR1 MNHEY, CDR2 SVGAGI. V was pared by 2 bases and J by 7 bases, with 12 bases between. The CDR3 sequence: CASSYVAGGNSPLHF. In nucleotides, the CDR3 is TGTGCCAGCAGTTACGTGGCAGGTGGAAATTCACCCCTCCACTTT.

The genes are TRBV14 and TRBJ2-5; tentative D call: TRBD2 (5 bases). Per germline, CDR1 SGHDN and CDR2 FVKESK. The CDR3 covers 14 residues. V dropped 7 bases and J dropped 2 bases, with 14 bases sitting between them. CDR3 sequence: CASKPGLSQETQYF. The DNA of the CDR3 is TGTGCCAGCAAACCCGGACTGTCACAAGAGACCCAGTACTTC.

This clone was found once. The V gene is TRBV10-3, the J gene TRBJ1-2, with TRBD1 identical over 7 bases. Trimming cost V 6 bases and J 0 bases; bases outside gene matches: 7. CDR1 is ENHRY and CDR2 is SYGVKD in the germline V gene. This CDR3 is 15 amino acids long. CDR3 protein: CAIREDRRANYGYTF. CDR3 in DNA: TGTGCCATCAGGGAGGACAGGAGAGCTAACTATGGCTACACCTTC.

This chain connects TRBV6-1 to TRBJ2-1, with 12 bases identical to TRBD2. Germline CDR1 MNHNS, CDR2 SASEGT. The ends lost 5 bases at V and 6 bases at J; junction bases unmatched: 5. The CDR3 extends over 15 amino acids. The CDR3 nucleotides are TGTGCCAGCAGTCCACTAGCGGGGGGTTTCAATGAGCAGTTCTTC. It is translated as CASSPLAGGFNEQFF.

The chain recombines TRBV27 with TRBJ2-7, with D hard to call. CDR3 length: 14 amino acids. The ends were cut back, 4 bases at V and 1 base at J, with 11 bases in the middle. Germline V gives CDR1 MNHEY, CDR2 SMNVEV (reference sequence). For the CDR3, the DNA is TGTGCCAGCAGTTCACTGAACTATTCCTACGAGCAGTACTTC. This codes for CASSSLNYSYEQYF.

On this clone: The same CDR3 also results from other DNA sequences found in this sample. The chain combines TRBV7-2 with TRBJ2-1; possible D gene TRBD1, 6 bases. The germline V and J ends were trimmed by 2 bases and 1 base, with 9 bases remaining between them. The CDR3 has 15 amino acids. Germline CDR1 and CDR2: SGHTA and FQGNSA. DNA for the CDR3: TGTGCCAGCAGCTTATCCCAGGGGTCCTACAATGAGCAGTTCTTC. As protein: CASSLSQGSYNEQFF. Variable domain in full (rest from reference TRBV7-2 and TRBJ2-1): GAGVSQSPSNKVTEKGKDVELRCDPISGHTALYWYRQSLGQGLEFLIYFQGNSAPDKSGLPSDRFSAERTGGSVSTLTIQRTQQEDSAVYLCASSLSQGSYNEQFFGPGTRLTVL.